The entry below describes one T cell receptor beta chain. The antigen remains undetermined. Germline assignment: CDR1 MDHEN and CDR2 SYDVKM. The CDR3 totals 15 residues. The ends lost 5 bases at V and 0 bases at J; junction bases unmatched: 4. Assay used: immunoSEQ multiplex PCR; TCRdb lists only in-frame clones, some missing. The data show around 41,000 clones, roughly 72% seen once. This sample is part of a study of PD-1 blockade in classical Hodgkin lymphoma. Each of the patients experienced relapse following autologous stem cell transplantation, and their brentuximab vedotin exposure differed. Findings of the study overall: At baseline, newly diagnosed patients reportedly showed less TCR diversity than healthy donors.

The clonotype originates from a human donor with classical Hodgkin lymphoma. The sequences come from peripheral blood mononuclear cells (PBMCs), collected before the second cycle of nivolumab. This chain uses TRBV28 with TRBJ2-5; 9 positions match TRBD1. CDR3 DNA: TGTGCCAGCAGTCCGGGACAGGGTAACCAAGAGACCCAGTACTTC. Protein product: CASSPGQGNQETQYF.